Listed below are T cell receptor beta chains from one sample, sequenced in a study of cytomegalovirus exposure and HLA in healthy donors. TCRdb's table, derived via immunoSEQ multiplex PCR, lists solely in-frame clones and lacks some. The sample yields approximately 130,000 clones, under 90% seen once. Sequencing was performed on PBMCs. Receptors originate from a woman aged 30 to 39 in good health and CMV-seronegative. Each CDR3 is given with its conserved first and last residue. The D gene is left open where the match is weak.

D gene: -
J gene: TRBJ2-7
V gene: TRBV6-1
CDR3 protein: CASSERGSFGEQYF

D gene: -
J gene: TRBJ2-7
V gene: TRBV4-3
CDR3 protein: CASSQERRGPNYEQYF

D gene: TRBD1
J gene: TRBJ1-2
V gene: TRBV6-6
CDR3 protein: CASSGPDRGEGYTF

D gene: TRBD1
J gene: TRBJ1-2
V gene: TRBV27
CDR3 protein: CASSSQGADYGYTF

D gene: -
J gene: TRBJ1-3
V gene: TRBV11-2
CDR3 protein: CASSYNGNTIYF

D gene: -
J gene: TRBJ1-2
V gene: TRBV19
CDR3 protein: CASTGGDSSNYGYTF

D gene: TRBD1
J gene: TRBJ2-2
V gene: TRBV30
CDR3 protein: CAWSHRDRVAGELFF

D gene: -
J gene: TRBJ1-6
V gene: TRBV27
CDR3 protein: CASSLRRQDNSPLHF

D gene: TRBD1
J gene: TRBJ1-2
V gene: TRBV6-1
CDR3 protein: CASRGWTGVFTF

D gene: -
J gene: TRBJ2-7
V gene: TRBV10-3
CDR3 protein: CAISPTEYEQYF

D gene: TRBD1
J gene: TRBJ2-2
V gene: TRBV5-6
CDR3 protein: CASSLTGGAVTGELFF

D gene: TRBD1
J gene: TRBJ1-3
V gene: TRBV9
CDR3 protein: CASSVGVRGTGGGNTIYF

D gene: TRBD1
J gene: TRBJ2-5
V gene: TRBV4-1
CDR3 protein: CASSQDMGDRGFWETQYF

D gene: TRBD2
J gene: TRBJ2-1
V gene: TRBV5-1
CDR3 protein: CASRGLAGGLEQFF

D gene: TRBD1
J gene: TRBJ2-5
V gene: TRBV6-5
CDR3 protein: CASSPSTGGRQYF

D gene: -
J gene: TRBJ2-7
V gene: TRBV27
CDR3 protein: CASSFVSGYEQYF

D gene: -
J gene: TRBJ1-4
V gene: TRBV15
CDR3 protein: CATSSVDSTEKLFF

D gene: -
J gene: TRBJ1-1
V gene: TRBV19
CDR3 protein: CASSGEVRTEAFF

D gene: TRBD1
J gene: TRBJ2-5
V gene: TRBV10-3
CDR3 protein: CAISGQGPQETQYF

D gene: TRBD1
J gene: TRBJ2-2
V gene: TRBV6-4
CDR3 protein: CASSDTGQANTGELFF

D gene: -
J gene: TRBJ2-1
V gene: TRBV7-3
CDR3 protein: CASSPGVGGNEQFF

D gene: TRBD2
J gene: TRBJ2-3
V gene: TRBV5-1
CDR3 protein: CASSLPETSGVDTQYF